Below, 12 T cell receptor beta chains from the same sample are listed, as sequenced in a study of tumor-infiltrating lymphocytes in oesophageal squamous cell carcinoma. TCRdb re-derived calls from the PCR reads in MiXCR, one entry per CDR3 protein. The table lists over 10,000 distinct CDR3 sequences, 52% of them singletons, with about 28% in the top ten. The sequencing sample was made of esophageal tumor tissue. Every receptor here comes from a female donor with esophageal squamous cell carcinoma.

This rearrangement joins TRBV30 to TRBJ2-1, with D uncertain. The V end lost 2 bases, the J end lost 7 bases, and 6 bases lay between the germline ends. The V gene's germline CDR1 is GTSNPN and CDR2 SVGIG (reference sequence). This CDR3 region has 11 residues. The CDR3 sequence: CAWSWRNEQFF. The CDR3, as DNA: TGTGCCTGGAGTTGGAGAAATGAGCAGTTCTTC.

This clonotype was observed a handful of times. The chain employs TRBV7-2 and TRBJ2-1, with D unresolved. The DNA end favors TRBJ2-7, so the J call may be wrong. This CDR3 has 13 amino acids. Looked up from germline, CDR1 is SGHTA and CDR2 is FQGNSA. CDR3 nucleotide sequence: TGTGCCAGCAGCTCACTCACTCGAAACGAGCAGTACTTC. Protein sequence: CASSSLTRNEQYF.

This clonotype was recorded many times. The chain couples TRBV7-2 to TRBJ2-1; 12 nucleotides match TRBD2. The ends lost 5 bases at V and 0 bases at J; junction bases unmatched: 8. The germline CDR1 and CDR2 sequences are SGHTA and FQGNSA. The CDR3 is 18 residues long. CDR3 residues: CASSLYRTSGASYNEQFF. The CDR3 nucleotides read TGTGCCAGCAGCCTATATCGGACTAGCGGGGCCTCCTACAATGAGCAGTTCTTC.

The chain carries TRBV12-3 or TRBV12-4 and TRBJ2-1, with 9 bases aligning to TRBD1. The length of the CDR3 is 14 residues. V was clipped by 7 bases and J by 5 bases; unmatched bases: 6. CDR3 in DNA: TGTGCCAGCACCTGGACAGGGGCGGACAATGAGCAGTTCTTC. Its translation is CASTWTGADNEQFF.

This clonotype appeared a few times. This may stem from a read error, because a much larger clone lies one nucleotide away. The rearrangement joins TRBV2 to TRBJ2-1, with 7 bases identical to TRBD2. Judging by the DNA end, TRBJ2-7 fits better; the J call may be wrong. Germline loops: CDR1 SNHLY, CDR2 FYNNEI. The CDR3 runs 14 residues. The CDR3 loop is CASSASGSYNEQYF. The CDR3 DNA follows: TGTGCCAGCAGTGCTAGCGGCTCCTACAATGAGCAGTACTTC.

V and J are TRBV7-8 and TRBJ1-1; 9 nucleotides line up with TRBD1. The DNA end favors TRBJ2-3, so the J call may be wrong. The germline gives CDR1 SGHVS, CDR2 FQNEAQ. The CDR3 runs 14 residues. DNA of the CDR3: TGTGCCAGCAGCCACCGGACAGGGGCAGATACGCAGTATTTT. It yields the protein CASSHRTGADTQYF.

This chain joins TRBV6-5 and TRBJ1-5, with no clear D. V gave up 7 bases and J gave up 9 bases, with 10 bases separating them. Germline CDR1 reads MNHEY; CDR2 reads SVGAGI. This CDR3 is built from 11 residues. The chain's CDR3 is CASKASGPQHF. In DNA, the CDR3 is TGTGCCAGCAAGGCGTCGGGGCCCCAGCATTTT.

V is TRBV6-5 and J is TRBJ2-3; possible D gene TRBD2, 6 bases. The CDR3 has 13 residues. Trimming removed 5 bases at V and 0 bases at J, with 6 bases between. CDR1 MNHEY and CDR2 SVGAGI come from the germline V gene. The CDR3 DNA reads as TGTGCCAGCAGTAGCGGGAGCACAGATACGCAGTATTTT. Translating gives CASSSGSTDTQYF.

The chain joins TRBV7-6 to TRBJ2-5; a weak D match, TRBD1 (6 bases). TRBJ2-7 explains the end of the DNA better; the J call may be wrong. The CDR3 has 13 amino acids. The germline V gene has CDR1 SGHVS and CDR2 FNYEAQ. The CDR3 loop reads CASSQGSVSEQYF. The CDR3 nucleotides are TGTGCCAGCAGCCAGGGGTCGGTTTCCGAGCAGTACTTC.

This clonotype occurred many times. This chain joins TRBV25-1 and TRBJ1-2; tentative D call: TRBD1 (5 bases). The CDR3 consists of 12 residues. CDR1 MGHDK and CDR2 SYGVNS come from the germline V gene. V lost 5 bases and J lost 4, with 8 bases in between. CDR3 sequence: CASSRGAYGYTF. DNA of the CDR3: TGTGCCAGCAGTCGAGGGGCCTATGGCTACACCTTC.

Concerning this clonotype: Given a much more abundant clone one base away, this may be a read error. CDR3 sequence: CASSPTIGELYF. The CDR3 DNA follows: TGTGCCAGCAGCCCTACGATCGGGGAGCTGTATTTT. The rearrangement uses TRBV7-2 and TRBJ2-3; TRBD2 might be the D (5 bases). The germline V and J ends were trimmed by 5 bases and 14 bases, with 17 bases remaining between them. The CDR3 extends over 12 amino acids. Germline CDR1 is SGHTA and CDR2 is FQGNSA.

This chain connects TRBV6-5 to TRBJ1-1; unclear D gene. CDR3 size: 14 residues. Germline CDR1 reads MNHEY; CDR2 reads SVGAGI. With 2 bases removed from V and 3 bases from J, the gap between germline ends came to 10 bases. The CDR3 spells CASSYPGWDTEAFF. In DNA, the CDR3 is TGTGCCAGCAGTTACCCCGGGTGGGACACTGAAGCTTTCTTT.